This T cell receptor beta chain derives from a study of blood T cell repertoires in COVID-19. As for the study in general: T cells, B-cell-depleted T cells, or PBMCs provided the cDNA or gDNA that served as material.

As handled by the study authors: Researchers report that nucleated cell counts were estimated from reference gene primer amplification. Clones were read by immunoSEQ multiplex PCR, and TCRdb kept only the in-frame ones, dropping some. That table supplies the V and J calls and clone size; D and trimming were determined from the DNA. This repertoire shows fewer than 150,000 clones, roughly four fifths found once; its top ten account for roughly 6.5%. Germline V gene sequence: CDR1 SGDLS, CDR2 YYNGEE. There are 16 residues in the CDR3. V was clipped by 4 bases and J by 10 bases; unmatched bases: 13. Sequenced sample: peripheral blood. The source is a human donor in a cohort sampled during active COVID-19. The chain has TRBV9 and TRBJ1-6; TRBD1 matches at 8 bases. This chain's CDR3 is CASSLGDRRARSPLHF. The DNA of the CDR3 is TGTGCCAGCAGCTTGGGGGACAGGCGTGCTAGATCACCCCTCCACTTT.